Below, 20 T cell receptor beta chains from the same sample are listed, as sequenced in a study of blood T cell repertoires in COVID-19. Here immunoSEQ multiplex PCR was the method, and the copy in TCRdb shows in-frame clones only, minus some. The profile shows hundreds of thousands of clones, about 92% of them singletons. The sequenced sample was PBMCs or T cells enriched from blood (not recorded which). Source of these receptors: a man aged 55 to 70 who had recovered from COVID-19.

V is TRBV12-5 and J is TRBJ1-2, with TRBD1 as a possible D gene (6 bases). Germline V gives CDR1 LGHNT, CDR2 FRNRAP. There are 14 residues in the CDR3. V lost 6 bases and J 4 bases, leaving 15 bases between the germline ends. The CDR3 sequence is CASGGDGQSYGYTF. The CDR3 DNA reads TGTGCTAGTGGGGGGGATGGACAGTCCTATGGCTACACCTTC.

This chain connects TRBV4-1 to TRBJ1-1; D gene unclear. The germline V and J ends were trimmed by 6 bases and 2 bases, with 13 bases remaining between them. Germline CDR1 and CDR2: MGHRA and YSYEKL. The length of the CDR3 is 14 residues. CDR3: CASRLGQTNTEAFF. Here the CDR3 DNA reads TGCGCCAGCAGGCTTGGGCAGACCAACACTGAAGCTTTCTTT.

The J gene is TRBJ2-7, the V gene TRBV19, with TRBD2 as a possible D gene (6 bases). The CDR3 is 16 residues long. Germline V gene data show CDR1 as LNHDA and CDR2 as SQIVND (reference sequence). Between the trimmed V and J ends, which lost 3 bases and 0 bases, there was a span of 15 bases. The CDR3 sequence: CASSINSGTPSYEQYF. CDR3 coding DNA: TGTGCCAGTAGTATCAATAGCGGAACCCCCTCCTACGAGCAGTACTTC.

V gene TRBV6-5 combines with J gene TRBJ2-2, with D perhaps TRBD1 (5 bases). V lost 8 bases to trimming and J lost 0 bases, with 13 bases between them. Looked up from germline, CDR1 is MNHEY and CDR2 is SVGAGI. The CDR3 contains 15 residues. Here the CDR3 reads CASGQQAANTGELFF. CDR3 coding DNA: TGTGCCAGCGGCCAACAGGCAGCGAACACCGGGGAGCTGTTTTTT.

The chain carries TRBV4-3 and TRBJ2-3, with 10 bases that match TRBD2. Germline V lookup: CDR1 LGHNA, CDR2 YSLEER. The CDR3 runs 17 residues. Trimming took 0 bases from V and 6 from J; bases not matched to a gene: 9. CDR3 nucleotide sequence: TGCGCCAGCAGCCAAGAAGCTCGAAGCGGGGGGGTGGATACGCAGTATTTT. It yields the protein CASSQEARSGGVDTQYF.

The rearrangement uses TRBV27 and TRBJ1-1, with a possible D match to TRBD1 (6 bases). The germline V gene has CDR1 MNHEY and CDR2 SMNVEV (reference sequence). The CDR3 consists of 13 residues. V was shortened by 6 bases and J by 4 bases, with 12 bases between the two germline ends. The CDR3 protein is CASRKQGITEAFF. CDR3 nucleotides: TGTGCCAGCAGGAAGCAGGGGATCACTGAAGCTTTCTTT.

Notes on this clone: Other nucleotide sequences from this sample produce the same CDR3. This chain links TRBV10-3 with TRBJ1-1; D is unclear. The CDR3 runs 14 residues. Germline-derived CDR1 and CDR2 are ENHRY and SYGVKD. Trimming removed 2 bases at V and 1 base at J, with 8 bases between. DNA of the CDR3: TGTGCCATCAGTGAGGGCAGAGGGAACACTGAAGCTTTCTTT. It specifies CAISEGRGNTEAFF.

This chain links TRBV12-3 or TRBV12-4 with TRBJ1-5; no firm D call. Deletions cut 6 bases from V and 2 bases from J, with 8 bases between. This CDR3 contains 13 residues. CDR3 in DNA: TGTGCCAGCAGCGGGGTTGGCAATCAGCCCCAGCATTTT. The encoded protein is CASSGVGNQPQHF.

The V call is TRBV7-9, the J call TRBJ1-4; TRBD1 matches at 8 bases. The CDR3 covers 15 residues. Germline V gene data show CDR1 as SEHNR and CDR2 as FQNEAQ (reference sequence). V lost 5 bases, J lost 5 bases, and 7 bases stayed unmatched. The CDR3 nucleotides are TGTGCCAGCAGCCCCCGGGACAGGCCAAATGAAAAACTGTTTTTT. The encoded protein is CASSPRDRPNEKLFF.

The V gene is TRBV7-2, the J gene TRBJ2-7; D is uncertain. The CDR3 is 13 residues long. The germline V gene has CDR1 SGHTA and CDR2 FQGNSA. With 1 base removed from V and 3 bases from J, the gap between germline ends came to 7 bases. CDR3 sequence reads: CASSLGGFYEQYF. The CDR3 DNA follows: TGTGCCAGCAGCTTAGGAGGATTCTACGAGCAGTACTTC.

Here the CDR3 reads CASSQDPGLQPLKIYEQYF. Written as DNA, the CDR3 is TGTGCCAGCAGCCAAGATCCCGGACTCCAGCCCCTAAAAATCTACGAGCAGTACTTC. V usage is TRBV14 and J usage is TRBJ2-7; D possibly corresponds to TRBD2 (5 bases). Germline V gene sequence: CDR1 SGHDN, CDR2 FVKESK. The CDR3 length is 19 residues. V lost 0 bases and J 3 bases, leaving 24 bases between the germline ends. Variable domain in full (rest from reference TRBV14 and TRBJ2-7): EAGVTQFPSHSVIEKGQTVTLRCDPISGHDNLYWYRRVMGKEIKFLLHFVKESKQDESGMPNNRFLAERTGGTYSTLKVQPAELEDSGVYFCASSQDPGLQPLKIYEQYFGPGTRLTVT.

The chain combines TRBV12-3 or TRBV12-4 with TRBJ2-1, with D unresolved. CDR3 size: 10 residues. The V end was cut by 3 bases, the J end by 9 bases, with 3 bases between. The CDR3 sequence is CASSFREQFF. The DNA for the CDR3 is TGTGCCAGCAGTTTTCGTGAGCAGTTCTTC.

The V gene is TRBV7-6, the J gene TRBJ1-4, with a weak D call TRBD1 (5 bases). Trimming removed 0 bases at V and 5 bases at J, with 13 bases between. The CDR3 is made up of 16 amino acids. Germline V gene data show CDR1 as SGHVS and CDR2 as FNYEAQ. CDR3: CASSLARRQKNEKLFF. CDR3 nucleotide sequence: TGTGCCAGCAGCTTAGCGCGGAGACAGAAAAATGAAAAACTGTTTTTT.

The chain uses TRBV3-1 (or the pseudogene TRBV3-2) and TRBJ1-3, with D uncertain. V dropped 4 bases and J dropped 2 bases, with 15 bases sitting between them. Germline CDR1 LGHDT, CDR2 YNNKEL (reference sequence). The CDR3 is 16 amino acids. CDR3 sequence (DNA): TGTGCCAGCAGCCCGTCAGTAGCCCCTCCTGGAAACACCATATATTTT. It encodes CASSPSVAPPGNTIYF.

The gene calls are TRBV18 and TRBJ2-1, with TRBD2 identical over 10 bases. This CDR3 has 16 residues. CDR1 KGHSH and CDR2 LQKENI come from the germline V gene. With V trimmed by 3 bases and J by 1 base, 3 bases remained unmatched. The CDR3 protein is CASSPLAGESYNEQFF. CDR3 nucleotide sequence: TGTGCCAGCTCACCGCTAGCGGGGGAATCCTACAATGAGCAGTTCTTC.

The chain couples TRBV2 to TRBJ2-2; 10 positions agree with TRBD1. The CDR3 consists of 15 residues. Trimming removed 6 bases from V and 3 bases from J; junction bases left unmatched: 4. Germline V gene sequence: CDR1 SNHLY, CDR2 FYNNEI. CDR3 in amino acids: CASRSGTGDTGELFF. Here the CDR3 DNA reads TGTGCCAGCAGGTCCGGGACAGGGGACACCGGGGAGCTGTTTTTT.

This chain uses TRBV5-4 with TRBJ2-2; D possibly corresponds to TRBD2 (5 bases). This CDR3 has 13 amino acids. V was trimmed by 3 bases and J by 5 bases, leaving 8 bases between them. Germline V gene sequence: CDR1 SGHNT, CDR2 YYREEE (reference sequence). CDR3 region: CASSWGATGELFF. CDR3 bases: TGTGCCAGCAGCTGGGGAGCTACCGGGGAGCTGTTTTTT. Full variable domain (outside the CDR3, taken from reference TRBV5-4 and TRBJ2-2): ETGVTQSPTHLIKTRGQQVTLRCSSQSGHNTVSWYQQALGQGPQFIFQYYREEENGRGNFPPRFSGLQFPNYSSELNVNALELDDSALYLCASSWGATGELFFGEGSRLTVL.

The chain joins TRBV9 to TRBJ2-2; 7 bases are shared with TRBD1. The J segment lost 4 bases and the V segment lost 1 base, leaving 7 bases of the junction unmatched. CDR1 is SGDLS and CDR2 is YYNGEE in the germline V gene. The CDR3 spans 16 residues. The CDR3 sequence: CASSVFGTESTGELFF. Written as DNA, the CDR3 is TGTGCCAGCAGCGTATTTGGGACAGAATCCACCGGGGAGCTGTTTTTT. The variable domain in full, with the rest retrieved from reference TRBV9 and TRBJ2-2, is DSGVTQTPKHLITATGQRVTLRCSPRSGDLSVYWYQQSLDQGLQFLIQYYNGEERAKGNILERFSAQQFPDLHSELNLSSLELGDSALYFCASSVFGTESTGELFFGEGSRLTVL.

The CDR3 DNA reads TGTGCCAGTAGTATAGATCAAGAGACAGGGGTCTACAATGAGCAGTTCTTC. Translation gives CASSIDQETGVYNEQFF. The chain carries TRBV19 and TRBJ2-1, with 8 bases identical to TRBD1. The CDR3 has 17 amino acids. The J segment lost 3 bases and the V segment lost 0 bases, leaving 7 bases of the junction unmatched. Germline CDR1 and CDR2: LNHDA and SQIVND (reference sequence). The whole variable domain, remainder taken from reference TRBV19 and TRBJ2-1, is DGGITQSPKYLFRKEGQNVTLSCEQNLNHDAMYWYRQDPGQGLRLIYYSQIVNDFQKGDIAEGYSVSREKKESFPLTVTSAQKNPTAFYLCASSIDQETGVYNEQFFGPGTRLTVL.

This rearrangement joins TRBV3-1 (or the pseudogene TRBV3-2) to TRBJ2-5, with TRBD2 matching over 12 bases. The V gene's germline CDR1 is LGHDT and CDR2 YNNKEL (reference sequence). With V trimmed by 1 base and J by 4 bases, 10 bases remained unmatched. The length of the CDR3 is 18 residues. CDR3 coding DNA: TGTGCCAGCAGCCAAGGGGTCGCTAGCGGGAGGGCCCGAGAGACCCAGTACTTC. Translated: CASSQGVASGRARETQYF.